This TCR beta chain was retrieved from a study of blood T cell repertoires in COVID-19. Study-wide background: Spain, Italy and the United States supplied samples that represented acute and convalescent COVID-19. Nucleic acid was either cDNA or gDNA, and it came from T cells, B-cell-depleted T cells, or PBMCs.

The V gene's germline CDR1 is MNHEY and CDR2 SVGAGI. V was clipped by 4 bases and J by 0 bases; unmatched bases: 4. CDR3 size: 15 residues. Participants came from roughly 23 US areas, aged roughly 18 to 95 years. Researchers sorted participants into cohorts using their self-reported clinical history. Produced via immunoSEQ multiplex PCR; TCRdb's table is partial and in-frame only. The sample carries 200,000 or so clones, around 85% recorded once. The sequencing input was PBMCs or T cells enriched from blood (not recorded which). The gene calls are TRBV6-5 and TRBJ1-1, with 8 bases aligning to TRBD1. The sequence derives from a woman in her 40s with acute COVID-19. The CDR3 coding sequence is TGTGCCAGCAGTTTCCTGACAGGGGTGAACACTGAAGCTTTCTTT. This sequence encodes CASSFLTGVNTEAFF.